What follows are 28 T cell receptor beta chains derived from one specimen sequenced in a study of blood T cell repertoires in COVID-19. TCRdb's table, derived via immunoSEQ multiplex PCR, lists solely in-frame clones and lacks some. The sample yields some 200,000 clones, just under 85% seen once. The specimen sequenced was peripheral blood. These receptors were collected from a woman aged 45-60 years with active or convalescent COVID-19.

This chain uses TRBV6-2 or TRBV6-3 with TRBJ1-1; TRBD1 agrees at 8 bases. There are 15 residues in the CDR3. The V and J ends lost 6 bases and 4 bases, in that order; junction bases with no gene match: 10. Germline loops: CDR1 MNHEY, CDR2 SVGEGT. The CDR3 DNA reads TGTGCCAGCAGCCCCCGTGGACAGGGCTCCACTGAAGCTTTCTTT. Translation: CASSPRGQGSTEAFF.

The chain's CDR3 is CASSSGQGATQYF. CDR3 coding DNA: TGTGCCAGCAGCTCTGGACAGGGGGCAACGCAGTATTTT. V is TRBV7-3 and J is TRBJ2-3, with TRBD1 identical over 11 bases. The CDR3 runs to 13 residues. Unmatched junction bases numbered 3, after V lost 4 bases and J lost 9 bases. Germline V gene data show CDR1 as SGHTA and CDR2 as FQGTGA.

V usage is TRBV9 and J usage is TRBJ1-2; D perhaps matches TRBD1 (6 bases). Germline CDR1 is SGDLS and CDR2 is YYNGEE. This CDR3 spans 17 amino acids. The ends were cut back, 3 bases at V and 3 bases at J, with 21 bases in the middle. The CDR3 bases are TGTGCCAGCAGCGCCGCGGGGGGGCTAGCGGGAGACTATGGCTACACCTTC. This gives the protein CASSAAGGLAGDYGYTF.

This clone has just a few counts. The chain joins TRBV3-1 (or the pseudogene TRBV3-2) to TRBJ2-6, with a tentative D call TRBD2 (6 bases). V was pared by 7 bases and J by 0 bases, with 10 bases between. Germline-derived CDR1 and CDR2 are LGHDT and YNNKEL (reference sequence). This CDR3 region has 15 residues. CDR3 coding DNA: TGTGCCAGCACGCCGGGGGTCTCTGGGGCCAACGTCCTGACTTTC. This encodes CASTPGVSGANVLTF.

The chain uses TRBV5-1 and TRBJ1-1, with a weak D call TRBD1 (5 bases). The V end lost 4 bases, the J end lost 6 bases, and 13 bases lay between the germline ends. The CDR3 has 13 residues. Per germline, CDR1 SGHRS and CDR2 YFSETQ. The CDR3 DNA follows: TGCGCCAGCAGCCCCTGGGGCAGAGCTGAAGCTTTCTTT. Protein: CASSPWGRAEAFF.

The chain carries TRBV23-1 and TRBJ2-7; 8 nucleotides align to TRBD1. TRBV23-1 is an ORF, and what it does is uncertain. The CDR3 runs to 13 residues. V was pared by 3 bases and J by 6 bases, with 4 bases of the junction left unmatched. The chain's CDR3 is CASSHGQGAEQYV. The CDR3 DNA reads as TGCGCCAGCAGTCATGGACAGGGTGCCGAGCAGTACGTC.

The gene calls are TRBV5-1 and TRBJ2-1; 8 bases match TRBD2. The CDR3 contains 15 residues. Losses at the gene ends were 2 bases for V and 6 bases for J; bases not matched to a gene: 7. Germline lookup yields CDR1 SGHRS and CDR2 YFSETQ. This CDR3 reads CASSFGGAGGNEQFF. For the CDR3, the DNA is TGCGCCAGCAGCTTCGGCGGGGCGGGAGGCAATGAGCAGTTCTTC.

The chain joins TRBV7-9 to TRBJ1-5; 12 nucleotides line up with TRBD1. The trim removed 6 bases at V and 11 bases at J, leaving 8 bases unmatched. This CDR3 comprises 14 residues. From germline, CDR1 is SEHNR and CDR2 FQNEAQ (reference sequence). In nucleotides, the CDR3 is TGTGCCAGCAGTTCCGGGACAGGGGGCATGGCCCAGCATTTT. It codes for CASSSGTGGMAQHF.

V gene TRBV28 combines with J gene TRBJ2-7; D might be TRBD2 (6 bases). The CDR3 length is 17 residues. Trimming left V 3 bases short and J 5 bases short, with 23 bases between. Germline CDR1 and CDR2: MDHEN and SYDVKM. In DNA form, the CDR3 reads TGTGCCAGCAGTTTCGTAAGGGCGGGGACGGGCTATCACGAGCAGTACTTC. This translates into CASSFVRAGTGYHEQYF.

This clone was detected only once. The CDR3 loop is CASSIPSPTGGQPQHF. The CDR3 DNA reads TGTGCCAGTAGTATACCCTCCCCGACAGGGGGTCAGCCCCAGCATTTT. The V and J genes are TRBV19 and TRBJ1-5, with 9 bases that match TRBD1. Germline CDR1 LNHDA, CDR2 SQIVND (reference sequence). The CDR3 loop spans 16 amino acids. The J segment lost 6 bases and the V segment lost 2 bases, leaving 8 bases of the junction unmatched.

There are a few counts of this clone. This chain connects TRBV30 to TRBJ1-6; D is undetermined. The V and J ends lost 6 bases and 8 bases respectively, with 14 bases between them. Germline assignment: CDR1 GTSNPN and CDR2 SVGIG (reference sequence). This CDR3 spans 13 amino acids. CDR3 sequence: CACATEGYSPLHF. As DNA, the CDR3 is TGTGCCTGCGCTACCGAGGGATATTCACCCCTCCACTTT.

The chain recombines TRBV2 with TRBJ2-1, with 9 bases lining up with TRBD1. Germline CDR1 and CDR2: SNHLY and FYNNEI. With V trimmed by 7 bases and J by 4 bases, 5 bases remained unmatched. The CDR3 has 14 amino acids. CDR3 region: CASTRGQGYNEQFF. CDR3 DNA sequence: TGTGCCAGCACGAGGGGACAGGGTTACAATGAGCAGTTCTTC.

This chain uses TRBV6-5 with TRBJ2-1, with a weak D call TRBD2 (6 bases). With 6 bases removed from V and 4 bases from J, the gap between germline ends came to 10 bases. This CDR3 region has 13 residues. Germline V gene data show CDR1 as MNHEY and CDR2 as SVGAGI. This chain's CDR3 is CASSGGLYNEQFF. CDR3 in DNA: TGTGCCAGCAGCGGGGGTCTTTACAATGAGCAGTTCTTC.

The chain carries TRBV25-1 and TRBJ1-4; 10 bases fit TRBD1. The CDR3 extends over 15 amino acids. CDR1 and CDR2 from the germline V gene are MGHDK and SYGVNS. V gave up 6 bases and J gave up 7 bases; unmatched junction bases: 8. CDR3 sequence: CASSDFRDRGEKLFF. The DNA of the CDR3 is TGTGCCAGCAGCGACTTTCGGGACAGGGGTGAAAAACTGTTTTTT.

This sequence joins TRBV14 and TRBJ1-5, with D unclear. Germline CDR1 is SGHDN and CDR2 is FVKESK. V was shortened by 4 bases and J by 0 bases, with 16 bases between the two germline ends. This CDR3 has 17 residues. The CDR3 coding sequence is TGTGCCAGCAGCCCAGGTCGCCCCCCACTTAGCAATCAGCCCCAGCATTTT. Protein sequence: CASSPGRPPLSNQPQHF.

In its sample, this clone was seen once. This chain connects TRBV2 to TRBJ2-1, with 9 bases fitting TRBD1. Germline lookup yields CDR1 SNHLY and CDR2 FYNNEI. The length of the CDR3 is 12 residues. Germline trimming cut 6 bases from V and 8 bases from J; bases unmatched to any gene: 2. CDR3: CASRGQGDEQFF. DNA for the CDR3: TGTGCCAGCAGGGGACAGGGTGATGAGCAGTTCTTC.

The V gene is TRBV5-4, the J gene TRBJ2-7; 7 bases match TRBD2. The CDR3 sequence is 15 residues long. The V and J ends lost 3 bases and 0 bases, in that order; junction bases with no gene match: 6. The germline gives CDR1 SGHNT, CDR2 YYREEE (reference sequence). CDR3 in amino acids: CASSSDGRPSYEQYF. The CDR3 DNA follows: TGTGCCAGCAGCTCGGACGGGAGGCCCTCCTACGAGCAGTACTTC. Based on the CDR3 plus reference TRBV5-4 and TRBJ2-7, the full variable domain is ETGVTQSPTHLIKTRGQQVTLRCSSQSGHNTVSWYQQALGQGPQFIFQYYREEENGRGNFPPRFSGLQFPNYSSELNVNALELDDSALYLCASSSDGRPSYEQYFGPGTRLTVT.

The chain combines TRBV10-3 with TRBJ2-3; 11 nucleotides match TRBD2. J gave up 4 bases and V 2 bases, and 8 bases lay outside the gene matches. Germline lookup yields CDR1 ENHRY and CDR2 SYGVKD. The CDR3 runs 17 residues. CDR3 nucleotide sequence: TGTGCCATCAGTGAGGGACTAGCGGGCCTCACCCCAGATACGCAGTATTTT. Translation: CAISEGLAGLTPDTQYF.

The V gene is TRBV9, the J gene TRBJ2-3; 8 bases line up with TRBD2. V lost 3 bases, J lost 2 bases, and 5 bases stayed unmatched. Germline CDR1 SGDLS, CDR2 YYNGEE. The CDR3 spans 15 residues. In nucleotides, the CDR3 is TGTGCCAGCAGCGCCATCGGGAGGGTCACAGATACGCAGTATTTT. The encoded protein is CASSAIGRVTDTQYF.

The genes are TRBV9 and TRBJ1-5, with a tentative D call TRBD1 (5 bases). In germline, CDR1 is SGDLS, CDR2 YYNGEE. The CDR3 length is 14 residues. V was trimmed by 0 bases and J by 5 bases, leaving 9 bases between them. The DNA for the CDR3 is TGTGCCAGCAGCGTAGCGGGAGGGGATCAGCCCCAGCATTTT. Protein product: CASSVAGGDQPQHF. Supplemented by reference TRBV9 and TRBJ1-5, the full variable domain reads DSGVTQTPKHLITATGQRVTLRCSPRSGDLSVYWYQQSLDQGLQFLIQYYNGEERAKGNILERFSAQQFPDLHSELNLSSLELGDSALYFCASSVAGGDQPQHFGDGTRLSIL.

This chain links TRBV29-1 with TRBJ1-1; D is uncertain. Germline CDR1 and CDR2: SQVTM and ANQGSEA. Between the trimmed V and J ends, which lost 7 bases and 0 bases, there was a span of 15 bases. This CDR3 region has 14 residues. This chain's CDR3 is CSATKTGMNTEAFF. The CDR3 DNA follows: TGCAGCGCAACCAAAACGGGGATGAACACTGAAGCTTTCTTT.

This clone was found once. This rearrangement joins TRBV6-5 to TRBJ1-3, with D hard to call. The CDR3 has 15 residues. Trimming removed 0 bases from V and 1 base from J, with 7 bases in between. Germline V lookup: CDR1 MNHEY, CDR2 SVGAGI. The CDR3 DNA follows: TGTGCCAGCAGTTACTCGAGAGTTTCTGGAAACACCATATATTTT. Translation gives CASSYSRVSGNTIYF.

This clone was seen a handful of times. The gene calls are TRBV4-2 and TRBJ1-1; 7 nucleotides align to TRBD1. The CDR3 has 16 amino acids. V shed 0 bases, J shed 4 bases, and the junction held 8 bases outside the gene matches. Germline CDR1 reads LGHNA; CDR2 reads YNFKEQ. CDR3 sequence (DNA): TGTGCCAGCAGCCAAGATCGAGGCAGGGGGGCCACTGAAGCTTTCTTT. Its translation is CASSQDRGRGATEAFF.

This CDR3 is CAWSPGTSGISTDTQYF. The CDR3 nucleotides read TGTGCCTGGAGTCCCGGGACTAGCGGGATTAGCACAGATACGCAGTATTTT. The rearrangement links TRBV30 to TRBJ2-3; TRBD2 matches 13 bases. Germline V gives CDR1 GTSNPN, CDR2 SVGIG (reference sequence). The CDR3 spans 17 residues. J lost 0 bases, V lost 2 bases, and 5 bases had no gene match.

The gene calls are TRBV19 and TRBJ1-5, with D unresolved. Germline loops: CDR1 LNHDA, CDR2 SQIVND (reference sequence). V was pared by 5 bases and J by 2 bases, with 16 bases between. The CDR3 has 16 residues. CDR3 nucleotide sequence: TGTGCCAGTAGTTCAAACGAGGGAGAGGGCAATCAGCCCCAGCATTTT. Its translation: CASSSNEGEGNQPQHF. Based on the CDR3 plus reference TRBV19 and TRBJ1-5, the full variable domain is DGGITQSPKYLFRKEGQNVTLSCEQNLNHDAMYWYRQDPGQGLRLIYYSQIVNDFQKGDIAEGYSVSREKKESFPLTVTSAQKNPTAFYLCASSSNEGEGNQPQHFGDGTRLSIL.

This clone was observed once. The rearrangement joins TRBV18 to TRBJ1-1, with 7 bases matching TRBD1. V lost 2 bases and J lost 4; bases outside the gene matches: 4. The germline V gene encodes CDR1 KGHSH and CDR2 LQKENI. This CDR3 is built from 14 residues. CDR3 DNA sequence: TGTGCCAGCTCACCAAGCCAGGGGGGCACTGAAGCTTTCTTT. As protein: CASSPSQGGTEAFF.

The chain recombines TRBV2 with TRBJ2-3, with D possibly matching TRBD2 (6 bases). V shed 6 bases and J shed 4 bases, with 17 bases lying between them. This CDR3 comprises 15 residues. Germline assignment: CDR1 SNHLY and CDR2 FYNNEI. CDR3 nucleotides: TGTGCCAGCAGGGGGGGAGGCCTGGCCTCAGATACGCAGTATTTT. This codes for CASRGGGLASDTQYF.

CDR3 DNA: TGTGCCTGGAGTAAGGGACTTAGTTCAGAGAGCACCTTC. Translated: CAWSKGLSSESTF. The V gene is TRBV30, the J gene TRBJ1-2, with D maybe TRBD1 (5 bases). This CDR3 spans 13 amino acids. Germline V gene data show CDR1 as GTSNPN and CDR2 as SVGIG (reference sequence). Trimming removed 2 bases at V and 13 bases at J, with 20 bases between.